A selection of T cell receptor beta chains follows, all from one sample in a study of a mutant IDH1 vaccine in newly diagnosed glioma. Antigens of these TCRs are unknown. The method was immunoSEQ multiplex PCR; TCRdb's version includes in-frame clones alone and lacks a portion of them. The table lists roughly 60,000 clones, about 85% of them singletons. The sample was PBMCs, taken from a glioma patient whose treatment included an IDH1 peptide vaccine. The source is a man aged 25-45 years with glioma. Both conserved end residues are part of each CDR3. A D gene is named only where the DNA matches it firmly. Size values are once, few and many counts, or a class for expanded clones, and some rows have none.

d_call: -
clone_size: -
v_call: TRBV4-1
cdr3_length: 17
j_call: TRBJ1-4
cdr3_nt: TGCGCCAGCAGCCAAGGGGTCTCCGGACCGGCGCGAGAAAAACTGTTTTTT
cdr3_aa: CASSQGVSGPAREKLFF

d_call: -
clone_size: few
v_call: TRBV19
cdr3_length: 14
j_call: TRBJ1-4
cdr3_nt: TGTGCCAGTACATCAGGACATGGCGAGGAAAAACTGTTTTTT
cdr3_aa: CASTSGHGEEKLFF

d_call: -
clone_size: once
v_call: TRBV29-1
cdr3_length: 14
j_call: TRBJ2-3
cdr3_nt: TGCAGCGTTGAAGTGGGGGTAAGGGCAGATACGCAGTATTTT
cdr3_aa: CSVEVGVRADTQYF

d_call: TRBD2
clone_size: few
v_call: TRBV6-5
cdr3_length: 14
j_call: TRBJ2-5
cdr3_nt: TGTGCCAGCAGTTCGGGACTAGCGACCCCCCTCCAGTACTTC
cdr3_aa: CASSSGLATPLQYF

d_call: TRBD1
clone_size: -
v_call: TRBV9
cdr3_length: 15
j_call: TRBJ1-1
cdr3_nt: TGTGCCAGCAGCCCGAGGACAGGGCTGCAACCTGAAGCTTTCTTT
cdr3_aa: CASSPRTGLQPEAFF

d_call: TRBD1
clone_size: -
v_call: TRBV5-6
cdr3_length: 18
j_call: TRBJ2-6
cdr3_nt: TGTGCCAGCAGCTACGAGACAGGGCGATATTCTGGGGCCAACGTCCTGACTTTC
cdr3_aa: CASSYETGRYSGANVLTF

d_call: -
clone_size: -
v_call: TRBV7-8
cdr3_length: 14
j_call: TRBJ2-1
cdr3_nt: TGTGCCAGCAGCTTAGCTGTGCCCTACAATGAGCAGTTCTTC
cdr3_aa: CASSLAVPYNEQFF

d_call: -
clone_size: -
v_call: TRBV7-9
cdr3_length: 14
j_call: TRBJ2-3
cdr3_nt: TGTGCCCTAAAGGCAGGGGCCGATTCCGATACGCAGTATTTT
cdr3_aa: CALKAGADSDTQYF

d_call: TRBD1
clone_size: -
v_call: TRBV6-6
cdr3_length: 14
j_call: TRBJ1-1
cdr3_nt: TGTGCCAGCAGTACCGGGACAGCGAGCACTGAAGCTTTCTTT
cdr3_aa: CASSTGTASTEAFF

d_call: -
clone_size: -
v_call: TRBV5-5
cdr3_length: 16
j_call: TRBJ2-1
cdr3_nt: TGTGCCAGCAGCTTGGGGGGACTCACTTTCTCGGATGAGCAGTTCTTC
cdr3_aa: CASSLGGLTFSDEQFF

d_call: TRBD1
clone_size: -
v_call: TRBV6-5
cdr3_length: 13
j_call: TRBJ2-1
cdr3_nt: TGTGCCAGCAGTTACTCGACAGGGAATGAGCAGTTCTTC
cdr3_aa: CASSYSTGNEQFF

d_call: TRBD2
clone_size: -
v_call: TRBV4-1
cdr3_length: 17
j_call: TRBJ2-2
cdr3_nt: TGCGCCAGCAGCTATTGGACTAGCGGGGGGGACACCGGGGAGCTGTTTTTT
cdr3_aa: CASSYWTSGGDTGELFF

d_call: TRBD1
clone_size: -
v_call: TRBV10-1
cdr3_length: 16
j_call: TRBJ1-1
cdr3_nt: TGCGCCAGCAGTGGGGCCCCGGGACAGGGTAACACTGAAGCTTTCTTT
cdr3_aa: CASSGAPGQGNTEAFF